This T cell receptor beta chain originates from a study of shared clonotypes between healthy human individuals. On the study more broadly: Sampling drew on donors who were a couple of women and a few men aged 18 to 49.

Study-wide results and caveats: Around 4.7% of naive CD4 clonotypes were shared across four donors.

Sequencing was at deep level. TCRdb keeps only in-frame clones here, not all; method: immunoSEQ multiplex PCR. The table includes about 2 million clones, about 95% detected once. Worth noting for this clone: No antigen is known for it.

Naive CD8 cells lacked CD45RO, underwent positive selection for CCR7 and left out terminally differentiated effector memory CD45RA+ cells. Each sample came from a Caucasian adult donor living in Nashville, Tennessee. Specimen: naive CD8+ T cells sorted from blood. The TCR sequence derives from a man between 18 and 35 years old in good health.

For the CDR3, the DNA is TGTGCCAGCAGTGCCAGGGGAAGCTCCTACGAGCAGTACTTC. This gives the protein CASSARGSSYEQYF. This rearrangement joins TRBV6-5 to TRBJ2-7; tentative D call: TRBD1 (6 bases). The ends were cut back, 5 bases at V and 0 bases at J, with 11 bases in the middle. The CDR3 length is 14 residues. Germline lookup yields CDR1 MNHEY and CDR2 SVGAGI.